This paragraph reports one TCR beta chain. Germline V gene sequence: CDR1 ENHRY, CDR2 SYGVKD. The CDR3 extends over 14 amino acids. V shed 5 bases, J shed 5 bases, and the junction held 3 bases outside the gene matches. These data belong to a study of long-term antiretroviral therapy in people with HIV. Sequencing relied on immunoSEQ assay v3.0, run at survey level. Sequencing was performed with immunoSEQ multiplex PCR; in TCRdb, only in-frame clones are kept and a portion is missing. The data show about 42,000 clones, more than 75% seen once. The chain combines TRBV10-3 with TRBJ2-3; 11 bases agree with TRBD1. The clonotype originates from a woman aged 45-65 years with HIV. This specimen consisted of unsorted PBMCs, obtained 0.1 years before starting antiretroviral therapy. CDR3 in amino acids: CAISPGQGEDTQYF. In DNA form, the CDR3 reads TGTGCCATCAGTCCGGGACAGGGGGAAGATACGCAGTATTTT.